The T cell receptor (beta chain) described here comes from a study of blood T cell repertoires in COVID-19. Germline CDR1 and CDR2: GTSNPN and SVGIG (reference sequence). Trimming stripped 3 bases from V and 0 bases from J, with 18 bases between. The length of the CDR3 is 16 residues. TCRdb's copy holds only in-frame clones and misses some; the assay was immunoSEQ multiplex PCR. This sample carries around 77,000 clones, approximately 84% of them seen once, and the ten largest clones take around 9.9%. The TCR was taken from a man in his 70s with active or convalescent COVID-19. The rearrangement links TRBV30 to TRBJ2-7; D not resolved. The sequenced material came from peripheral blood. The CDR3: CAWSPTYTRLSYEQYF. The CDR3 DNA sequence: TGTGCCTGGAGCCCGACGTACACCCGACTCTCCTACGAGCAGTACTTC.